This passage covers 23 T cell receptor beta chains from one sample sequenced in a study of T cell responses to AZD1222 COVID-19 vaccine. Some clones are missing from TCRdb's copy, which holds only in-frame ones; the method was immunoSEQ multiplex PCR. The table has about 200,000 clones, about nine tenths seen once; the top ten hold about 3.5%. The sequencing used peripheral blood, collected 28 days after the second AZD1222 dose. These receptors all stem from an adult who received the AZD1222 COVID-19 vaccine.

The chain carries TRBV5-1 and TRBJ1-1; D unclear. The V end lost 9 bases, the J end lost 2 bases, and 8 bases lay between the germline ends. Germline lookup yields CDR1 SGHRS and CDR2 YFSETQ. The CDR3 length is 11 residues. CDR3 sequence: CATYTNTEAFF. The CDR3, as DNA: TGCGCCACGTATACAAACACTGAAGCTTTCTTT. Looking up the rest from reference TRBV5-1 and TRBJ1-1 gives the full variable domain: KAGVTQTPRYLIKTRGQQVTLSCSPISGHRSVSWYQQTPGQGLQFLFEYFSETQRNKGNFPGRFSGRQFSNSRSEMNVSTLELGDSALYLCATYTNTEAFFGQGTRLTVV.

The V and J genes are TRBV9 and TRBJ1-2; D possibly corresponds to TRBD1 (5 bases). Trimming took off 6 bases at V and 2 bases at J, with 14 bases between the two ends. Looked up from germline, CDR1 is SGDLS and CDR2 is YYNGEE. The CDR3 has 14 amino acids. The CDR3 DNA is TGTGCCAGCACCCAAGACGGGGGGAACTATGGCTACACCTTC. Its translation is CASTQDGGNYGYTF.

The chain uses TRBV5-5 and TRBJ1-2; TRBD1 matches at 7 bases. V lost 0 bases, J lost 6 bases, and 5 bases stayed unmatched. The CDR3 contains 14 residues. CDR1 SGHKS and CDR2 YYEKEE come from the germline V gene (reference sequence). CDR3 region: CASSLEDRTNGYTF. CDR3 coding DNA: TGTGCCAGCAGCTTGGAGGACAGGACGAATGGCTACACCTTC.

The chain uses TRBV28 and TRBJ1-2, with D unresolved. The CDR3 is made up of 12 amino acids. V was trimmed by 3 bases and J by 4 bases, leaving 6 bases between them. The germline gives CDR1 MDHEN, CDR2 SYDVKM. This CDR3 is CASSLSGYGYTF. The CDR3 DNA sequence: TGTGCCAGCAGTTTGTCAGGCTATGGCTACACCTTC.

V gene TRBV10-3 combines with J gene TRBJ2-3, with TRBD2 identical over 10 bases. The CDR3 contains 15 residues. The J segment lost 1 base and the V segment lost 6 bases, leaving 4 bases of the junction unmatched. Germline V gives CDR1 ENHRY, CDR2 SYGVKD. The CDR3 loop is CAIRSGTSGTDTQYF. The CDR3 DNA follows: TGTGCCATCAGGTCCGGGACTAGCGGCACAGATACGCAGTATTTT.

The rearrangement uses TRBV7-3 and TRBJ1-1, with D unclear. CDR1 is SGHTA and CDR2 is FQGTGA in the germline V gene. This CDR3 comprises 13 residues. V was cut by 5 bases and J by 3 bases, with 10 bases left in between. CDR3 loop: CASSPLRDTEAFF. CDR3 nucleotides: TGTGCCAGCAGCCCCCTACGGGACACTGAAGCTTTCTTT.

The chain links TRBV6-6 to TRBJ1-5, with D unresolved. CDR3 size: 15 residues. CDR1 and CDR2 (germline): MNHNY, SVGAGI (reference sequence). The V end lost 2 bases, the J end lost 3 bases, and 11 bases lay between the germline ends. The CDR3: CASSYTSPVNQPQHF. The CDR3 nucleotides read TGTGCCAGCAGTTACACTTCGCCAGTCAATCAGCCCCAGCATTTT.

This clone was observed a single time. CDR3 protein: CASSSRSTGELFF. CDR3 DNA: TGTGCCAGCAGTTCCAGATCCACCGGGGAGCTGTTTTTT. J is TRBJ2-2 and V is TRBV6-2 or TRBV6-3; no definite D call. Germline CDR1 and CDR2: MNHEY and SVGEGT. This CDR3 contains 13 residues. Trimming stripped 4 bases from V and 4 bases from J, with 7 bases between.

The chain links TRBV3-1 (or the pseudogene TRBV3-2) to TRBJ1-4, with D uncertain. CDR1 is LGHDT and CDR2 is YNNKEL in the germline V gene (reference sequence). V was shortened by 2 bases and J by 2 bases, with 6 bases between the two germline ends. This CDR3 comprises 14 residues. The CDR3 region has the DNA TGTGCCAGCAGCCAACTGGGGACTAATGAAAAACTGTTTTTT. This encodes CASSQLGTNEKLFF.

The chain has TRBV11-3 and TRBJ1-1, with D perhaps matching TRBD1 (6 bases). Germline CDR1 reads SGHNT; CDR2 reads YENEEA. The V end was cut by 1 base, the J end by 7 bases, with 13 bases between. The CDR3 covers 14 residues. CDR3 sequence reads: CASSLGAGGGEAFF. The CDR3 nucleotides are TGTGCCAGCAGCTTAGGGGCCGGGGGCGGTGAAGCTTTCTTT. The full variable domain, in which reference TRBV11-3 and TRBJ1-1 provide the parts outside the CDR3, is EAGVVQSPRYKIIEKKQPVAFWCNPISGHNTLYWYLQNLGQGPELLIRYENEEAVDDSQLPKDRFSAERLKGVDSTLKIQPAELGDSAVYLCASSLGAGGGEAFFGQGTRLTVV.

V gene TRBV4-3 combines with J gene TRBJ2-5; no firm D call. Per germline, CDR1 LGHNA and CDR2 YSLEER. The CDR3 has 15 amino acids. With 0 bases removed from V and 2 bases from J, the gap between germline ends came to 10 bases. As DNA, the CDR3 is TGCGCCAGCAGCCAAGATGATCAGGCGCAAGAGACCCAGTACTTC. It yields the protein CASSQDDQAQETQYF.

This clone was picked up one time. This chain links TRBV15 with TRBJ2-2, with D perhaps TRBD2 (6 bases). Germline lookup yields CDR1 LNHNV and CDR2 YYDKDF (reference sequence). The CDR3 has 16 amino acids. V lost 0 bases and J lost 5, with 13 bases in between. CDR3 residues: CATSRESGVGTGELFF. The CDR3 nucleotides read TGTGCCACCAGCAGAGAATCGGGAGTAGGGACCGGGGAGCTGTTTTTT.

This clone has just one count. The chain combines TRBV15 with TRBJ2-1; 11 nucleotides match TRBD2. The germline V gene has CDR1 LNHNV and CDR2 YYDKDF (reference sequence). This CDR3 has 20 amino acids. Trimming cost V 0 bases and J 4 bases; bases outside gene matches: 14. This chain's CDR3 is CATSRDQGWGLAGGYNEQFF. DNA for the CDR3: TGTGCCACCAGCAGAGATCAGGGTTGGGGGTTAGCGGGAGGGTACAATGAGCAGTTCTTC.

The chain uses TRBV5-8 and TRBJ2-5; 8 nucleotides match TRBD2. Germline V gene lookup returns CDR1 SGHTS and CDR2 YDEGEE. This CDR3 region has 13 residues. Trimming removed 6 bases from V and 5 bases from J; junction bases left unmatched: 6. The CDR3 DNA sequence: TGTGCCAGCATTCGGGGGGGAAGGGAGACCCAGTACTTC. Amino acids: CASIRGGRETQYF.

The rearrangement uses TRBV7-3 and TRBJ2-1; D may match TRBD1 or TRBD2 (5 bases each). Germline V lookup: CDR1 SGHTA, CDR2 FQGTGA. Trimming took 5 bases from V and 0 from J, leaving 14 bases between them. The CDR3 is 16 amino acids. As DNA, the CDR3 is TGTGCCAGCAGCCAGGGCCCAGGGAGCTCCTACAATGAGCAGTTCTTC. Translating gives CASSQGPGSSYNEQFF.

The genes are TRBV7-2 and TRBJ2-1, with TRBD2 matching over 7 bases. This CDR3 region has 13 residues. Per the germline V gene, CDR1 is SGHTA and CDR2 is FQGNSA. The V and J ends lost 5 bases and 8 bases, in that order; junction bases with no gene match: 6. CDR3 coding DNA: TGTGCCAGCAGCCGGCGGGGGAGGGATGAGCAGTTCTTC. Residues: CASSRRGRDEQFF.

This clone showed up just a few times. CDR3 loop: CASSLQRGDSPLHF. DNA for the CDR3: TGTGCCAGCAGCTTGCAGCGGGGAGACTCACCCCTCCACTTT. The V gene is TRBV5-4, the J gene TRBJ1-6, with no clear D. Looked up from germline, CDR1 is SGHNT and CDR2 is YYREEE (reference sequence). V was shortened by 1 base and J by 10 bases, with 12 bases between the two germline ends. The CDR3 runs to 14 residues.

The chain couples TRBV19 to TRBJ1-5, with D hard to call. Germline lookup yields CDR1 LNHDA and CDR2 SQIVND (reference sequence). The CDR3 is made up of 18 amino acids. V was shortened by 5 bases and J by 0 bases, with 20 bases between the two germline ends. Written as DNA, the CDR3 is TGTGCCAGTAGTCCGGATGGCAGTAAAGGAAATAGCAATCAGCCCCAGCATTTT. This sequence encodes CASSPDGSKGNSNQPQHF.

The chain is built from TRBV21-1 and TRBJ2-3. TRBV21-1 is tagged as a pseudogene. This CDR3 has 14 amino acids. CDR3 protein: CASSKNGPTDTQYF. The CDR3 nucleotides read TGTGCCAGCAGCAAAAACGGACCCACAGATACGCAGTATTTT.

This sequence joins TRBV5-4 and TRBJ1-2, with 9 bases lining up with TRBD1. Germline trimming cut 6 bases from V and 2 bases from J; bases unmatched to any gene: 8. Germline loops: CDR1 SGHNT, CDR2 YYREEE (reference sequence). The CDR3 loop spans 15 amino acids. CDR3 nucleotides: TGTGCCAGCACCCTGGGACAGGGAGAAAACTATGGCTACACCTTC. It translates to CASTLGQGENYGYTF.

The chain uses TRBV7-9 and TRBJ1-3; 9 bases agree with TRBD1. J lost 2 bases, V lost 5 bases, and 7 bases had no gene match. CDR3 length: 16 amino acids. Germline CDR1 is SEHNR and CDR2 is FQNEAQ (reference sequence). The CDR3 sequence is CASSPDRGSAGNTIYF. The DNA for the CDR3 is TGTGCCAGCAGCCCGGACAGGGGAAGCGCTGGAAACACCATATATTTT. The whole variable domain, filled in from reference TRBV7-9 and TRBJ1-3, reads DTGVSQNPRHKITKRGQNVTFRCDPISEHNRLYWYRQTLGQGPEFLTYFQNEAQLEKSRLLSDRFSAERPKGSFSTLEIQRTEQGDSAMYLCASSPDRGSAGNTIYFGEGSWLTVV.

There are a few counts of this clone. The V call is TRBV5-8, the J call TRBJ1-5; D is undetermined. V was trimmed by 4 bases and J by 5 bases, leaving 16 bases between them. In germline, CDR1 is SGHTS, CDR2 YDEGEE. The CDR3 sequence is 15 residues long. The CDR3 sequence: CASSVSHGSHQPQHF. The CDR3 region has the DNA TGTGCCAGCAGCGTATCCCACGGCAGCCATCAGCCCCAGCATTTT.

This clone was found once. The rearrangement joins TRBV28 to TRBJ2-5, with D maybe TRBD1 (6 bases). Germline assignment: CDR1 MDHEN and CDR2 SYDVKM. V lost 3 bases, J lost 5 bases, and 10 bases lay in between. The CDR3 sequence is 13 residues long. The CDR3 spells CASSLDSPETQYF. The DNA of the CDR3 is TGTGCCAGCAGTTTGGACAGCCCCGAGACCCAGTACTTC.